This T cell receptor beta chain was found in a study of Ad26.COV2.S vaccination and SARS-CoV-2 variants. Overall study findings and caveats: Quantification of TCR breadth and depth may have yielded underestimates of total T cell responses.

The CDR3 runs 12 residues. V lost 6 bases and J lost 4; bases outside the gene matches: 4. In germline, CDR1 is SQVTM, CDR2 ANQGSEA. The sample holds a few counts of this clone. Its antigen remains unidentified. This sample's treatment: some 20 received Ad26.COV2.S at low or high dose, single or two shots; several received placebo; per-sample allocation not given. After the first vaccine or placebo injection, samples were drawn on day 63. Within Boston, the person who donated was an adult of 18-55 years. Generated by immunoSEQ multiplex PCR, the TCRdb table keeps only in-frame clones and is missing some. The data contain fewer than 300,000 clones, about 87% of them seen just once; the ten biggest clones take up about 3.1%.

The genes are TRBV29-1 and TRBJ2-7, with 9 bases lining up with TRBD2. The source of this sequence is a person aged 18-60 years who received the Ad26.COV2.S COVID-19 vaccine or a placebo. Sequenced material: peripheral blood, taken in a trial of Ad26.COV2.S vaccine versus placebo. The CDR3, as DNA: TGCAGCGTGGCGACTAGCGGATACGAGCAGTACTTC. It translates to CSVATSGYEQYF.